The clone carrying this T cell receptor (beta chain) was recorded only once. The V and J ends lost 4 bases and 1 base, in that order; junction bases with no gene match: 7. Germline CDR1 KGHSH, CDR2 LQKENI. The CDR3 runs 15 residues. This sample was taken from a study of blood T cell repertoires in COVID-19. Study-wide background: T cells, B-cell-depleted T cells, or PBMCs provided the cDNA or gDNA that served as material.

As handled by the study authors: By means of reference gene primer amplification, nucleated cell counts were estimated. Only in-frame clones appear in the TCRdb table, and some are missing; sequencing was by immunoSEQ multiplex PCR. V, J and clone size were drawn from that table, and D and trimming were deduced from the DNA. The table lists over 250,000 clones, 88% of them singletons. The sample consisted of peripheral blood. This clonotype was sampled from a middle-aged woman who had recovered from COVID-19. The J gene is TRBJ2-7, the V gene TRBV18; TRBD2 matches 7 bases. The CDR3 loop is CASSRGGSASYEQYF. Here the CDR3 DNA reads TGTGCCAGCTCACGGGGGGGTAGCGCTTCCTACGAGCAGTACTTC.